These T cell receptor beta chains were read from a single sample in a study of T cells in localized non-small cell lung cancer. TCRdb's table, derived via immunoSEQ multiplex PCR, lists solely in-frame clones and lacks some. The table lists 35,000 to 40,000 clones, 75% to 90% of them singletons, with roughly 2.5% in the top ten. This material consisted of peripheral blood, taken before any cancer treatment. These receptors were collected from a woman aged 40 to 75 with stage I lung adenocarcinoma. The CDR3 runs from the conserved cysteine through the conserved F or W. The order of the fields is V gene, J gene, D gene, clone size, CDR3 length, CDR3 protein, CDR3 DNA. The D gene is left open where the match is weak. Clone size appears in some rows only: once, few, many, or a class for an expanded clone.

>TRBV6-5|TRBJ2-7|NA|once|14
CASSPRRGGSEQYF
TGTGCCAGCAGTCCCAGGCGAGGGGGGAGCGAGCAGTACTTC
>TRBV11-2|TRBJ2-7|NA|NA|14
CASSLGGSPYEQYF
TGTGCCAGCAGCTTAGGAGGGTCTCCCTACGAGCAGTACTTC
>TRBV18|TRBJ2-3|NA|NA|15
CASSPSQGRADTQYF
TGTGCCAGCTCACCTTCCCAGGGTAGGGCAGATACGCAGTATTTT
>TRBV7-3|TRBJ2-1|NA|NA|17
CASSLTFGGDLNNEQFF
TGTGCCAGCAGCTTAACGTTCGGCGGGGACTTAAACAATGAGCAGTTCTTC
>TRBV5-4|TRBJ1-5|NA|once|12
CASSLYNQPQHF
TGTGCCAGCAGCTTGTATAATCAGCCCCAGCATTTT
>TRBV11-3|TRBJ2-2|NA|few|14
CASSLGGNTGELFF
TGTGCCAGCAGCTTAGGGGGGAACACCGGGGAGCTGTTTTTT
>TRBV27|TRBJ1-5|NA|NA|13
CASSLRRNQPQHF
TGTGCCAGCAGTTTGCGGAGGAATCAGCCCCAGCATTTT
>TRBV28|TRBJ2-7|NA|NA|17
CASTASSVAESSYEQYF
TGTGCCAGCACCGCAAGCTCGGTAGCGGAAAGCTCCTACGAGCAGTACTTC
>TRBV14|TRBJ2-7|TRBD1|once|14
CASSHLRGSYEQYF
TGTGCCAGCAGCCACCTCAGGGGGTCCTACGAGCAGTACTTC
>TRBV7-6|TRBJ2-7|NA|NA|15
CASSPSSSWSYEQYF
TGTGCCAGCAGCCCTTCCTCATCTTGGTCCTACGAGCAGTACTTC
>TRBV19|TRBJ2-5|TRBD1|NA|15
CASSGSGTGRETQYF
TGTGCCAGTAGTGGATCCGGGACAGGGAGAGAGACCCAGTACTTC
>TRBV28|TRBJ2-5|NA|NA|16
CASSLYRGHPQETQYF
TGTGCCAGCAGTTTATACCGGGGACATCCCCAAGAGACCCAGTACTTC
>TRBV18|TRBJ2-7|TRBD2|NA|16
CASSPSGLAGGYEQYF
TGTGCCAGCTCACCATCCGGCCTAGCGGGAGGGTACGAGCAGTACTTC
>TRBV27|TRBJ1-3|TRBD1|NA|18
CASSPTPDRGSSGNTIYF
TGTGCCAGCAGTCCCACGCCCGACAGGGGCAGCTCTGGAAACACCATATATTTT
>TRBV5-1|TRBJ1-3|NA|once|15
CASSLGTVSGNTIYF
TGCGCCAGCAGCTTGGGGACAGTCTCTGGAAACACCATATATTTT
>TRBV27|TRBJ2-5|NA|once|15
CASSPGTLWQETQYF
TGTGCCAGCAGCCCTGGGACTTTATGGCAAGAGACCCAGTACTTC
>TRBV19|TRBJ1-4|TRBD1|NA|15
CASSNSGTDNEKLFF
TGTGCCAGTAGTAACTCCGGGACAGATAATGAAAAACTGTTTTTT
>TRBV5-1|TRBJ2-7|NA|NA|16
CASSPGRNPGPGEQYF
TGCGCCAGCAGCCCGGGACGGAACCCTGGACCGGGGGAGCAGTACTTC
>TRBV16|TRBJ1-5|NA|once|16
CASSQSGRGGNQPQHF
TGTGCCAGCAGCCAATCCGGTAGGGGTGGCAATCAGCCCCAGCATTTT
>TRBV6-5|TRBJ1-3|NA|NA|16
CASSYDGTSTGNTIYF
TGTGCCAGCAGTTACGACGGTACCTCGACTGGAAACACCATATATTTT
>TRBV6-5|TRBJ2-7|TRBD2|NA|15
CASSQTGTSGYEQYF
TGTGCCAGCAGTCAAACCGGGACTAGCGGTTACGAGCAGTACTTC
>TRBV5-1|TRBJ2-1|TRBD2|NA|15
CASSFLAGVEVEQFF
TGCGCCAGCAGCTTCCTAGCGGGAGTGGAGGTTGAGCAGTTCTTC
>TRBV7-3|TRBJ2-1|TRBD1|NA|15
CASSSGTGGYNEQFF
TGTGCCAGCAGCTCCGGGACAGGCGGTTACAATGAGCAGTTCTTC
>TRBV7-9|TRBJ2-1|TRBD2|NA|18
CASSLALDSGGSYNEQFF
TGTGCCAGCAGCTTAGCGCTGGATAGCGGGGGCTCCTACAATGAGCAGTTCTTC
>TRBV5-5|TRBJ1-1|TRBD1|NA|16
CASSRGGTVVNTEAFF
TGTGCCAGCAGCCGCGGGGGGACAGTCGTGAACACTGAAGCTTTCTTT
>TRBV28|TRBJ1-1|TRBD1|NA|13
CASSSDRGTEAFF
TGTGCCAGCAGTTCGGACAGGGGCACAGAAGCTTTCTTT
>TRBV25-1|TRBJ2-1|NA|NA|15
CASSELTSTYNEQFF
TGTGCCAGCAGTGAGCTGACTAGTACCTACAATGAGCAGTTCTTC
>TRBV6-5|TRBJ2-3|NA|NA|13
CASTLPGTDTQYF
TGTGCCAGCACCCTCCCGGGCACAGATACGCAGTATTTT
>TRBV18|TRBJ1-2|TRBD1|NA|14
CASSPGQDYYGYTF
TGTGCCAGCTCACCTGGACAGGACTACTATGGCTACACCTTC
>TRBV13|TRBJ1-4|NA|NA|14
CASSIRQVAEKLFF
TGTGCCAGCAGCATTAGACAGGTTGCGGAAAAACTGTTTTTT
>TRBV5-1|TRBJ2-2|TRBD2|NA|16
CASSSGLAGVDGELFF
TGCGCCAGCAGCTCCGGACTAGCGGGAGTTGACGGGGAGCTGTTTTTT
>TRBV6-1|TRBJ2-5|NA|NA|14
CASSEATPQETQYF
TGTGCCAGCAGTGAAGCGACTCCCCAAGAGACCCAGTACTTC
>TRBV28|TRBJ1-1|NA|NA|12
CASSLEGEKSFF
TGTGCCAGCAGTTTAGAGGGGGAAAAATCTTTCTTT
>TRBV10-3|TRBJ2-5|NA|NA|13
CAISEISPETQYF
TGTGCCATCAGTGAGATTTCGCCGGAGACCCAGTACTTC
>TRBV18|TRBJ1-4|NA|NA|17
CASSPQVKEAGGEKLFF
TGTGCCAGCTCACCACAGGTCAAGGAGGCTGGTGGCGAAAAACTGTTTTTT
>TRBV18|TRBJ2-7|TRBD1|NA|15
CASSPRDRVSYEQYF
TGTGCCAGCTCACCAAGGGACAGGGTTTCCTACGAGCAGTACTTC
>TRBV5-1|TRBJ1-3|TRBD1|NA|14
CASRAGTGGNTIYF
TGCGCCAGCAGGGCCGGGACAGGCGGAAACACCATATATTTT
>TRBV18|TRBJ1-5|TRBD1|NA|16
CASSKGQGDSNQPQHF
TGTGCCAGCTCAAAGGGACAGGGGGATAGCAATCAGCCCCAGCATTTT
>TRBV5-8|TRBJ2-1|NA|NA|15
CASSPLRGRKGEQFF
TGTGCCAGCAGCCCTCTGCGGGGGCGGAAGGGTGAGCAGTTCTTC
>TRBV6-6|TRBJ1-2|NA|NA|13
CASRTPDNYGYTF
TGTGCCAGCAGGACACCTGATAACTATGGCTACACCTTC
>TRBV4-2|TRBJ2-3|TRBD2|NA|20
CASSQEFIPGGLAGKDTQYF
TGTGCCAGCAGCCAGGAATTTATACCCGGCGGACTAGCGGGGAAAGATACGCAGTATTTT
>TRBV28|TRBJ2-5|NA|NA|13
CASSSFNRETQYF
TGTGCCAGCAGTTCTTTCAACAGGGAGACCCAGTACTTC
>TRBV6-5|TRBJ2-5|NA|NA|13
CASRRKTKETQYF
TGTGCCAGCAGACGCAAGACGAAAGAGACCCAGTACTTC
>TRBV6-5|TRBJ2-5|TRBD2|NA|14
CASRPSGSRGTQYF
TGTGCCAGCAGACCTAGCGGGAGCCGTGGGACCCAGTACTTC
>TRBV6-5|TRBJ2-7|TRBD2|NA|15
CASSYSKAGDYEQYF
TGTGCCAGCAGTTACTCGAAGGCGGGAGACTACGAGCAGTACTTC
>TRBV28|TRBJ1-5|NA|NA|13
CASIEGIDQPQHF
TGTGCCAGCATCGAGGGGATAGATCAGCCCCAGCATTTT
>TRBV7-2|TRBJ1-2|NA|NA|13
CASSLSQIYGYTF
TGTGCCAGCAGCTTATCACAGATCTATGGCTACACCTTC
>TRBV18|TRBJ1-5|TRBD1|once|14
CASSPGQGHQPQHF
TGTGCCAGCTCCCCGGGACAGGGCCATCAGCCCCAGCATTTT
>TRBV10-2|TRBJ1-1|NA|NA|15
CASRGEGVVGTEAFF
TGCGCCAGCAGAGGGGAAGGTGTGGTAGGCACTGAAGCTTTCTTT
>TRBV28|TRBJ2-6|NA|medium-sized|16
CASSLRDRFGANVLTF
TGTGCCAGCAGTCTTCGTGACAGGTTTGGGGCCAACGTCCTGACTTTC
>TRBV30|TRBJ1-5|NA|NA|15
CAWSAQLNSNQPQHF
TGTGCCTGGAGTGCCCAGCTAAACAGCAATCAGCCCCAGCATTTT
>TRBV2|TRBJ2-3|TRBD1|NA|13
CASEGQVTDTQYF
TGTGCCAGCGAGGGACAGGTAACAGATACGCAGTATTTT
>TRBV21-1|TRBJ1-5|NA|NA|16
CASSKVSGRGGQPQHF
TGTGCCAGCAGCAAAGTGAGCGGCAGGGGCGGTCAGCCCCAGCATTTT
>TRBV27|TRBJ2-1|NA|NA|18
CASSLEPSYATSYNEQFF
TGTGCCAGCAGTTTAGAGCCTTCGTACGCGACCTCCTACAATGAGCAGTTCTTC
>TRBV9|TRBJ1-2|NA|NA|13
CASSGGRGNGYTF
TGTGCCAGCAGCGGAGGGAGGGGAAATGGCTACACCTTC
>TRBV2|TRBJ2-6|NA|NA|20
CASSDQGPFLGLGGANVLTF
TGTGCCAGCAGTGATCAAGGTCCCTTCCTAGGGCTTGGCGGGGCCAACGTCCTGACTTTC
>TRBV27|TRBJ2-1|TRBD1|NA|15
CASSLQGQGINEQFF
TGTGCCAGCAGTTTACAGGGACAGGGTATCAATGAGCAGTTCTTC
>TRBV2|TRBJ1-1|NA|NA|11
CASSYHTEAFF
TGTGCCAGCAGTTATCACACTGAAGCTTTCTTT
>TRBV19|TRBJ2-7|NA|NA|14
CASSIGTRAYEQYF
TGTGCCAGTAGTATAGGAACCAGGGCCTACGAGCAGTACTTC